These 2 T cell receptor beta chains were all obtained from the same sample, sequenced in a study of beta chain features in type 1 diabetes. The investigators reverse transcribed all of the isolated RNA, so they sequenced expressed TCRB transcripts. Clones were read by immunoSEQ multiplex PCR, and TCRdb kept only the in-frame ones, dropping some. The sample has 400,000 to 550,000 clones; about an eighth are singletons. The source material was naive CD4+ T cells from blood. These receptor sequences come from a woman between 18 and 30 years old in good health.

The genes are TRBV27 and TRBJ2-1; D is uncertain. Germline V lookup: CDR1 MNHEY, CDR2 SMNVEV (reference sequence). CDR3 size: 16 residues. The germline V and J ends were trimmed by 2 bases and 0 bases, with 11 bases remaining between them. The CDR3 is CASSLRFLSSYNEQFF. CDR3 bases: TGTGCCAGCAGTTTAAGGTTCTTGAGCTCCTACAATGAGCAGTTCTTC.

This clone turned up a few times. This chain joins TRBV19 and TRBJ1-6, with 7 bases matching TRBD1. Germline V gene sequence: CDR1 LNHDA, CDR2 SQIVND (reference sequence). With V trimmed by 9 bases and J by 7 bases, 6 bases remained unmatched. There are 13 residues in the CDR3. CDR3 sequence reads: CASHSTGNSPLHF. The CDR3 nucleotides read TGTGCCAGCCATTCGACAGGGAATTCACCCCTCCACTTT.